This T cell receptor (beta chain) was documented in a study of control samples from healthy donors and cancer patients. TCRdb's copy holds only in-frame clones and misses some; the assay was immunoSEQ multiplex PCR. This table holds tens of thousands of clones, roughly 87% found once. Unmatched junction bases numbered 10, after V lost 8 bases and J lost 0 bases. The CDR3 length is 15 residues. Per germline, CDR1 GTSNPN and CDR2 SVGIG (reference sequence). Sequenced material: blood. The source of this sequence is a woman aged 45 to 65 in good health. The rearrangement uses TRBV30 and TRBJ2-1; the match to TRBD2 covers 7 bases. The CDR3 is CAGTKRDDSYNEQFF. For the CDR3, the DNA is TGTGCCGGTACTAAGCGGGACGACTCCTACAATGAGCAGTTCTTC.